The rows below give T cell receptor beta chains drawn from one sample of a study of T cells in Graves' hyperthyroidism and ophthalmopathy. TCRdb recomputed calls from the multiplex PCR reads with MiXCR, one row per CDR3 protein. The sample lists approximately 270,000 distinct CDR3 sequences; roughly 15% were seen once. The sample comprised blood. These receptors came from a woman aged 40 to 55 with Graves' hyperthyroidism that later progressed to Graves' ophthalmopathy. The CDR3 runs from the conserved cysteine through the conserved F or W. The order of the fields is J gene, D gene, CDR3 length, V gene, clone size, CDR3 protein, CDR3 DNA. A D gene is named only where the DNA matches it firmly. Part of the rows lack a size; the others show once, few, many or a class for expanded clones.

j_gene: TRBJ1-2; d_gene: .; len: 13; v_gene: TRBV2; abundance: many; CDR3aa: CASSDGGPYGYTF; CDR3nt: TGTGCCAGCAGTGACGGGGGGCCCTATGGCTACACCTTC
j_gene: TRBJ2-2; d_gene: TRBD2; len: 17; v_gene: TRBV12-3/TRBV12-4; abundance: few; CDR3aa: CASSPEGLAGVAGELFF; CDR3nt: TGTGCCAGCAGTCCCGAGGGACTAGCGGGAGTAGCCGGGGAGCTGTTTTTT
j_gene: TRBJ1-6; d_gene: TRBD1; len: 16; v_gene: TRBV10-3; abundance: many; CDR3aa: CAISGAGGEGRSPLHF; CDR3nt: TGTGCCATCAGTGGGGCAGGGGGCGAAGGCCGCTCACCCCTCCACTTT
j_gene: TRBJ1-1; d_gene: .; len: 14; v_gene: TRBV20-1; abundance: few; CDR3aa: CSARYSSGGTEAFF; CDR3nt: TGCAGTGCTAGATATAGCTCGGGGGGGACTGAAGCTTTCTTT
j_gene: TRBJ2-7; d_gene: .; len: 15; v_gene: TRBV12-3/TRBV12-4; abundance: many; CDR3aa: CASSLGVSQAYEQYF; CDR3nt: TGTGCCAGCAGTTTAGGGGTTAGCCAAGCCTACGAGCAGTACTTC
j_gene: TRBJ1-2; d_gene: .; len: 14; v_gene: TRBV3-1; abundance: many; CDR3aa: CASSPFIRGNGYTF; CDR3nt: TGTGCCAGCAGCCCTTTTATACGGGGCAATGGCTACACCTTC
j_gene: TRBJ2-1; d_gene: TRBD2; len: 17; v_gene: TRBV6-5; abundance: many; CDR3aa: CASSYGSGRGSYNEQFF; CDR3nt: TGTGCCAGCAGTTACGGTAGCGGGAGAGGGTCCTACAATGAGCAGTTCTTC
j_gene: TRBJ1-1; d_gene: .; len: 15; v_gene: TRBV7-9; abundance: many; CDR3aa: CASSLERRRNTEAFF; CDR3nt: TGTGCCAGCAGCTTAGAGCGCAGGCGGAACACTGAAGCTTTCTTT
j_gene: TRBJ2-1; d_gene: TRBD1; len: 12; v_gene: TRBV19; abundance: .; CDR3aa: CASSRGQFEQFF; CDR3nt: TGTGCCAGTAGTAGGGGACAGTTCGAGCAGTTCTTC
j_gene: TRBJ2-1; d_gene: TRBD1; len: 16; v_gene: TRBV29-1; abundance: many; CDR3aa: CSVTTYRGRSYNEQFF; CDR3nt: TGCAGCGTCACAACCTACAGGGGTCGCTCCTACAATGAGCAGTTCTTC
j_gene: TRBJ2-7; d_gene: .; len: 15; v_gene: TRBV4-1; abundance: .; CDR3aa: CASSQVRTLQNEQYF; CDR3nt: TGCGCCAGCAGCCAAGTAAGGACTCTGCAAAACGAGCAGTACTTC
j_gene: TRBJ2-2; d_gene: .; len: 16; v_gene: TRBV6-1; abundance: .; CDR3aa: CASRPRQVSNTGELFF; CDR3nt: TGTGCCAGCAGACCACGACAGGTGTCGAACACCGGGGAGCTGTTTTTT
j_gene: TRBJ2-6; d_gene: .; len: 15; v_gene: TRBV24-1; abundance: few; CDR3aa: CATGTSKYGANVLTF; CDR3nt: TGTGCCACCGGCACCTCAAAATATGGGGCCAACGTCCTGACTTTC
j_gene: TRBJ2-7; d_gene: .; len: 15; v_gene: TRBV5-6; abundance: .; CDR3aa: CASSLIRAQSYEQYF; CDR3nt: TGTGCCAGCAGCTTAATCCGCGCCCAATCCTACGAGCAGTACTTC
j_gene: TRBJ1-1; d_gene: .; len: 12; v_gene: TRBV7-9; abundance: many; CDR3aa: CASSRSSTEAFF; CDR3nt: TGTGCCAGCAGCCGATCGAGCACTGAAGCTTTCTTT
j_gene: TRBJ2-1; d_gene: .; len: 14; v_gene: TRBV20-1; abundance: few; CDR3aa: CSARVPMGYNEQFF; CDR3nt: TGCAGTGCTAGAGTCCCTATGGGCTACAATGAGCAGTTCTTC
j_gene: TRBJ2-7; d_gene: .; len: 14; v_gene: TRBV28; abundance: many; CDR3aa: CASSFLGDISEQYF; CDR3nt: TGTGCCAGCAGTTTTCTAGGTGATATCAGCGAGCAGTACTTC
j_gene: TRBJ2-2; d_gene: .; len: 13; v_gene: TRBV5-1; abundance: many; CDR3aa: CASSLVVDGELFF; CDR3nt: TGCGCCAGCAGCTTGGTAGTTGACGGGGAGCTGTTTTTT
j_gene: TRBJ2-1; d_gene: TRBD2; len: 18; v_gene: TRBV13; abundance: many; CDR3aa: CASSQLVPGLAGANEQFF; CDR3nt: TGTGCCAGCAGCCAGTTAGTTCCGGGACTAGCGGGAGCCAATGAGCAGTTCTTC
j_gene: TRBJ2-7; d_gene: .; len: 13; v_gene: TRBV3-1; abundance: many; CDR3aa: CATSGTTTYEQYF; CDR3nt: TGTGCCACCTCCGGGACAACGACCTACGAGCAGTACTTC
j_gene: TRBJ1-1; d_gene: TRBD1; len: 15; v_gene: TRBV28; abundance: .; CDR3aa: CASRLPGQGNTEAFF; CDR3nt: TGTGCCAGCAGGTTACCGGGACAGGGGAACACTGAAGCTTTCTTT
j_gene: TRBJ2-3; d_gene: .; len: 15; v_gene: TRBV7-6; abundance: many; CDR3aa: CASSLYTSGRDTQYF; CDR3nt: TGTGCCAGCAGCTTATACACTTCAGGACGAGATACGCAGTATTTT
j_gene: TRBJ1-4; d_gene: TRBD1; len: 15; v_gene: TRBV28; abundance: .; CDR3aa: CASSLVGDRGEKLFF; CDR3nt: TGTGCCAGCAGTTTAGTGGGGGACAGGGGAGAAAAACTGTTTTTT
j_gene: TRBJ1-3; d_gene: .; len: 15; v_gene: TRBV9; abundance: few; CDR3aa: CASSGTQSSGNTIYF; CDR3nt: TGTGCCAGCAGCGGGACTCAGAGCTCTGGAAACACCATATATTTT
j_gene: TRBJ2-3; d_gene: .; len: 16; v_gene: TRBV24-1; abundance: .; CDR3aa: CATSERPSGQTGTQYF; CDR3nt: TGTGCCACCAGTGAGCGCCCTAGCGGCCAGACAGGTACGCAGTATTTT
j_gene: TRBJ2-3; d_gene: TRBD2; len: 15; v_gene: TRBV24-1; abundance: many; CDR3aa: CATSDLSTGGNTQYF; CDR3nt: TGTGCCACCAGTGATTTAAGCACGGGGGGGAATACGCAGTATTTT
j_gene: TRBJ2-2; d_gene: TRBD2; len: 17; v_gene: TRBV3-1; abundance: .; CDR3aa: CASSSDRLARNTGELYF; CDR3nt: TGTGCCAGCAGCTCAGACAGACTAGCGCGTAACACCGGGGAGCTGTATTTT
j_gene: TRBJ1-2; d_gene: .; len: 15; v_gene: TRBV2; abundance: many; CDR3aa: CASSASPAANYGYTF; CDR3nt: TGTGCCAGCAGTGCCTCACCCGCAGCTAACTATGGCTACACCTTC
j_gene: TRBJ2-7; d_gene: TRBD2; len: 15; v_gene: TRBV7-9; abundance: many; CDR3aa: CASTQAGGVTYEQYF; CDR3nt: TGTGCCAGCACGCAGGCGGGGGGCGTAACCTACGAGCAGTACTTC
j_gene: TRBJ2-3; d_gene: .; len: 16; v_gene: TRBV11-2; abundance: .; CDR3aa: CASSPRTDPAWDTQYF; CDR3nt: TGTGCCAGCAGCCCCCGGACAGACCCGGCCTGGGATACGCAGTATTTT
j_gene: TRBJ2-7; d_gene: TRBD1; len: 16; v_gene: TRBV20-1; abundance: .; CDR3aa: CSARWFAGQGFHEQYF; CDR3nt: TGCAGTGCTAGATGGTTTGCGGGACAGGGTTTCCACGAGCAGTACTTC
j_gene: TRBJ2-7; d_gene: TRBD1; len: 14; v_gene: TRBV12-3/TRBV12-4; abundance: many; CDR3aa: CASSSRDRGDEQYF; CDR3nt: TGTGCCAGCAGTAGCCGGGACAGGGGGGACGAGCAGTACTTC